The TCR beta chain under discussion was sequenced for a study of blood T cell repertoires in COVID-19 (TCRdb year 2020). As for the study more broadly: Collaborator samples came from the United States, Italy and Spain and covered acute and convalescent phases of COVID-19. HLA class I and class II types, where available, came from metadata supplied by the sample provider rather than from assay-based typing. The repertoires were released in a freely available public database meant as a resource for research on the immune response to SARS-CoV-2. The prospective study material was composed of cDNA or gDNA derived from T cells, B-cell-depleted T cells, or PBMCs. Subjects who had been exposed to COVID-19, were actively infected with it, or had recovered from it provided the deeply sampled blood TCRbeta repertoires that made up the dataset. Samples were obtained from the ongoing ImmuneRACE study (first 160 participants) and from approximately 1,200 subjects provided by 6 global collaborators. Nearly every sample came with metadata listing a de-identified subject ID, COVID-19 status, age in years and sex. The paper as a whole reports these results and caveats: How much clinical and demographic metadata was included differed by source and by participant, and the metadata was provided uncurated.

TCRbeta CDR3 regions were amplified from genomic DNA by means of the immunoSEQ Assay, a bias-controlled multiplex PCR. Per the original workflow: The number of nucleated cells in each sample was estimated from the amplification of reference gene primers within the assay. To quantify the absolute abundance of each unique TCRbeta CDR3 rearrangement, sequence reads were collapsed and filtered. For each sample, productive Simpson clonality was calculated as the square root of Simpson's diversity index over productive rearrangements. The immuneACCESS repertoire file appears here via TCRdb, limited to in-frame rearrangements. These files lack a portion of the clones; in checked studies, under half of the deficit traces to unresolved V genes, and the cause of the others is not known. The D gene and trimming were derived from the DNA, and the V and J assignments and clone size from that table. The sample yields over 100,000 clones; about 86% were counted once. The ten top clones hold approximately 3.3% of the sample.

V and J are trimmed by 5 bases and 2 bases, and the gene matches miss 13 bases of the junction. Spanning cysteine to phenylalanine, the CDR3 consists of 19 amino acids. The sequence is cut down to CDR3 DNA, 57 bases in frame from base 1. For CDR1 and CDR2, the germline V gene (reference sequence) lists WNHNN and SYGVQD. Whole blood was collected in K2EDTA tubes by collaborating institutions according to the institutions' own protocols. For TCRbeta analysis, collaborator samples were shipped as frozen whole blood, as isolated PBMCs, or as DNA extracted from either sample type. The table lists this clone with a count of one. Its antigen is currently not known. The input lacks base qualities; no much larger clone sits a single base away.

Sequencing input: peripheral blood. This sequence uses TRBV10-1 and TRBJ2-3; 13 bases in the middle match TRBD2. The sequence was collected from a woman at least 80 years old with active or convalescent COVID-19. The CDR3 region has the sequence CASSPGTSGVNSDTDTQYF. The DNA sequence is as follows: TGCGCCAGCAGTCCCGGGACTAGCGGGGTAAACTCAGACACAGATACGCAGTATTTT.